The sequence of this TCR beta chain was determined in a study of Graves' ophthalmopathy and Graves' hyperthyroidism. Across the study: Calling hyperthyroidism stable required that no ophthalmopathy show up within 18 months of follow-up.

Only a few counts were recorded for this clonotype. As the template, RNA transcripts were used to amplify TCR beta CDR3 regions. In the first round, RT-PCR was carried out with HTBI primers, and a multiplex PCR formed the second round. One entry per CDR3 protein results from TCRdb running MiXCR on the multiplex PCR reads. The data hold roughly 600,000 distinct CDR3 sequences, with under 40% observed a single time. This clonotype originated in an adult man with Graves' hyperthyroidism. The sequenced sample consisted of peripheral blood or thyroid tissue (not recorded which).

CDR3 protein: CASSQDRGLRNEQFF. In DNA form, the CDR3 reads TGTGCCAGCAGCCAGGACAGGGGGCTTAGGAATGAGCAGTTCTTC. The rearrangement links TRBV7-9 to TRBJ2-7; 11 bases match TRBD1. The DNA matches TRBJ2-1 better at its end, which makes the J call doubtful. Germline V gene data show CDR1 as SEHNR and CDR2 as FQNEAQ (reference sequence). CDR3 size: 15 residues.